One and the same sample provided the 30 T cell receptor beta chains below, sequenced in a study of T cell responses to AZD1222 COVID-19 vaccine. Using immunoSEQ multiplex PCR, the repertoire was profiled, and TCRdb retains in-frame clones only, with some absent. The repertoire has 57,000 or so clones, approximately 85% of them found once; the top ten carry approximately 19%. The starting material was peripheral blood, obtained on day 0 of MenACWY control vaccination. The origin of the receptors is an adult in good health.

The chain uses TRBV28 and TRBJ1-5, with D unclear. The V and J ends lost 6 bases and 0 bases respectively, with 12 bases between them. CDR3 length equals 15 residues. Germline lookup yields CDR1 MDHEN and CDR2 SYDVKM. This CDR3 reads CASSLFRGSNQPQHF. DNA for the CDR3: TGTGCCAGCAGCCTTTTCCGTGGTAGCAATCAGCCCCAGCATTTT.

This clone was observed a single time. The chain recombines TRBV19 with TRBJ1-3; possibly TRBD1 for D (6 bases). V was clipped by 6 bases and J by 9 bases, with 15 bases between them. CDR3 length: 13 amino acids. CDR1 LNHDA and CDR2 SQIVND come from the germline V gene (reference sequence). CDR3 residues: CASSTSGAATIYF. The CDR3 nucleotides read TGTGCCAGTAGCACCTCAGGGGCGGCCACCATATATTTT.

This chain connects TRBV7-9 to TRBJ2-7; TRBD2 matches 7 bases. The V gene end was trimmed by 5 bases and the J gene end by 4 bases; junction bases not matched to a gene: 8. This CDR3 region has 14 residues. Germline V gives CDR1 SEHNR, CDR2 FQNEAQ (reference sequence). The CDR3 here is CASSRGVLGYEQYF. The CDR3 DNA follows: TGTGCCAGCAGCCGGGGGGTACTCGGGTACGAGCAGTACTTC.

V is TRBV7-9 and J is TRBJ2-5, with D perhaps TRBD1 or TRBD2 (5 bases each). Trimming took 4 bases from V and 1 from J, leaving 13 bases between them. This CDR3 spans 15 amino acids. Germline V gives CDR1 SEHNR, CDR2 FQNEAQ (reference sequence). The CDR3 region has the DNA TGTGCCAGCAGCTCCTCCGGGACGGCCCAAGAGACCCAGTACTTC. It codes for CASSSSGTAQETQYF.

The V call is TRBV3-1 (or the pseudogene TRBV3-2), the J call TRBJ1-1; D gene ambiguous. From germline, CDR1 is LGHDT and CDR2 YNNKEL (reference sequence). This CDR3 is 16 amino acids long. V lost 1 base to trimming and J lost 1 base, with 13 bases between them. The CDR3 DNA sequence: TGTGCCAGCAGCCAAGGCGATTTATACCCGAACACTGAAGCTTTCTTT. Its protein product is CASSQGDLYPNTEAFF.

V and J are TRBV4-1 and TRBJ2-7; D is ambiguous. The V gene's germline CDR1 is MGHRA and CDR2 YSYEKL. The CDR3 covers 15 residues. The V and J ends lost 3 bases and 0 bases respectively, with 12 bases between them. In DNA form, the CDR3 reads TGCGCCAGCAGCCACGCACACTCAGCCTCCTACGAGCAGTACTTC. Protein: CASSHAHSASYEQYF.

This chain uses TRBV2 with TRBJ1-1, with D possibly TRBD1 on 5 matching bases. In germline, CDR1 is SNHLY, CDR2 FYNNEI. V lost 3 bases and J 4 bases, leaving 6 bases between the germline ends. The CDR3 spans 12 residues. Here the CDR3 reads CASSEQGTEAFF. CDR3 bases: TGTGCCAGCAGTGAGCAGGGCACTGAAGCTTTCTTT.

This clone showed up just a few times. This rearrangement joins TRBV10-2 to TRBJ1-2; 7 bases line up with TRBD1. Germline V gives CDR1 WSHSY, CDR2 SAAADI. V lost 6 bases and J lost 0; bases outside the gene matches: 10. This CDR3 is 16 amino acids long. DNA of the CDR3: TGCGCCAGCAGCCCGTCGGCGGGACAGCCTAACTATGGCTACACCTTC. It yields the protein CASSPSAGQPNYGYTF.

The chain joins TRBV11-2 to TRBJ2-5; D is possibly TRBD1 or TRBD2 (5 bases each). The CDR3 extends over 15 amino acids. V shed 5 bases and J shed 4 bases, with 17 bases lying between them. The germline CDR1 and CDR2 sequences are SGHAT and FQNNGV. CDR3 in amino acids: CASSSPGPLGETQYF. In nucleotides, the CDR3 is TGTGCCAGCAGCAGTCCGGGGCCCTTGGGAGAGACCCAGTACTTC.

The chain employs TRBV5-5 and TRBJ2-1; TRBD1 matches 7 bases. CDR3 length: 13 amino acids. CDR1 is SGHKS and CDR2 is YYEKEE in the germline V gene (reference sequence). V gave up 0 bases and J gave up 8 bases; unmatched junction bases: 2. The DNA of the CDR3 is TGTGCCAGCAGCTTGGAGGGGGCGGATGAGCAGTTCTTC. Protein: CASSLEGADEQFF.

The rearrangement joins TRBV21-1 to TRBJ1-6; the DNA was not compared with TRBD1, the D call given in the table. TRBV21-1 is a pseudogene locus. The CDR3 consists of 17 residues. CDR3: CASSIAEAGQGGSPLHF. As DNA, the CDR3 is TGTGCCAGCAGCATTGCGGAAGCGGGACAGGGCGGTTCACCCCTCCACTTT.

The gene calls are TRBV3-1 (or the pseudogene TRBV3-2) and TRBJ2-1; D perhaps matches TRBD2 (5 bases). This CDR3 comprises 16 residues. V was pared by 4 bases and J by 0 bases, with 13 bases between. Germline CDR1 reads LGHDT; CDR2 reads YNNKEL (reference sequence). The CDR3 sequence is CASSPLASGSYNEQFF. The CDR3, as DNA: TGTGCCAGCAGCCCCTTAGCGTCAGGCTCCTACAATGAGCAGTTCTTC.

V usage is TRBV28 and J usage is TRBJ1-5; 8 bases match TRBD1. V lost 8 bases to trimming and J lost 5 bases; unmatched junction nucleotides: 5. This CDR3 is built from 13 residues. CDR1 and CDR2 from the germline V gene are MDHEN and SYDVKM. CDR3 loop: CASGSGGYQPQHF. Here the CDR3 DNA reads TGTGCCAGCGGTTCAGGGGGCTATCAGCCCCAGCATTTT.

The chain recombines TRBV7-2 with TRBJ2-7, with D perhaps TRBD1 or TRBD2 (5 bases each). V lost 3 bases to trimming and J lost 4 bases, with 16 bases between them. The CDR3 consists of 15 residues. CDR1 and CDR2 (germline): SGHTA, FQGNSA. CDR3 sequence (DNA): TGTGCCAGCAGCTTTAGCGCCGGACAAATATACGAGCAGTACTTC. It encodes CASSFSAGQIYEQYF.

This clone appeared a single time. This chain connects TRBV27 to TRBJ2-7; 14 nucleotides align to TRBD2. Germline V lookup: CDR1 MNHEY, CDR2 SMNVEV (reference sequence). Germline trimming cut 5 bases from V and 4 bases from J; bases unmatched to any gene: 7. This CDR3 comprises 16 residues. In DNA form, the CDR3 reads TGTGCCAGCAGTCTGGGGACTAGCGGGAGTCTATACGAGCAGTACTTC. Protein product: CASSLGTSGSLYEQYF.

The chain carries TRBV14 and TRBJ1-1, with TRBD1 as a possible D gene (5 bases). This CDR3 spans 15 amino acids. The V and J ends lost 2 bases and 4 bases respectively, with 14 bases between them. CDR1 is SGHDN and CDR2 is FVKESK in the germline V gene. CDR3 region: CASSQFRGTSTEAFF. CDR3 nucleotide sequence: TGTGCCAGCAGCCAATTTAGGGGTACGTCCACTGAAGCTTTCTTT.

The rearrangement joins TRBV10-3 to TRBJ1-1, with TRBD1 matching over 8 bases. The V gene end was trimmed by 3 bases and the J gene end by 1 base; junction bases not matched to a gene: 1. The germline CDR1 and CDR2 sequences are ENHRY and SYGVKD. This CDR3 spans 14 amino acids. The CDR3 nucleotides are TGTGCCATCAGTGAAACAGGGGGGAACACTGAAGCTTTCTTT. Protein: CAISETGGNTEAFF.

The V and J genes are TRBV4-3 and TRBJ2-7; 11 nucleotides match TRBD2. The CDR3 runs to 17 residues. Germline V gene lookup returns CDR1 LGHNA and CDR2 YSLEER. V trimming: 0 bases; J trimming: 2 bases; junction bases outside the gene matches: 6. The CDR3 is CASSQDFGTSGPYEQYF. Here the CDR3 DNA reads TGCGCCAGCAGCCAAGATTTCGGGACTAGCGGACCCTACGAGCAGTACTTC.

The chain couples TRBV4-1 to TRBJ2-1; D is uncertain. Trimming took off 8 bases at V and 2 bases at J, with 22 bases between the two ends. Germline V CDR1 and CDR2: MGHRA, YSYEKL. The CDR3 length is 17 residues. For the CDR3, the DNA is TGCGCCAGCCTTCCAAGTAATATTCCCCTTACCTACAATGAGCAGTTCTTC. This encodes CASLPSNIPLTYNEQFF.

V and J are TRBV15 and TRBJ2-1, with D unresolved. The CDR3 is 17 amino acids. The germline V gene has CDR1 LNHNV and CDR2 YYDKDF (reference sequence). The V end was cut by 0 bases, the J end by 6 bases, with 18 bases between. CDR3 amino acids: CATSRDRGGPAPNEQFF. The CDR3 bases are TGTGCCACCAGCAGAGATCGCGGCGGCCCCGCCCCCAATGAGCAGTTCTTC.

The gene calls are TRBV4-3 and TRBJ1-5, with D possibly TRBD1 on 5 matching bases. Trimming left V 0 bases short and J 6 bases short, with 12 bases between. Germline CDR1 is LGHNA and CDR2 is YSLEER. The CDR3 totals 15 residues. CDR3 region: CASSQDWRGSQPQHF. In DNA form, the CDR3 reads TGCGCCAGCAGCCAAGATTGGAGGGGCAGTCAGCCCCAGCATTTT.

The chain uses TRBV20-1 and TRBJ2-7; no firm D call. Germline V gives CDR1 DFQATT, CDR2 SNEGSKA (reference sequence). The CDR3 consists of 12 residues. V shed 3 bases and J shed 0 bases, with 6 bases lying between them. The CDR3 sequence: CSASPRSYEQYF. The CDR3, as DNA: TGCAGTGCTAGTCCTCGCTCCTACGAGCAGTACTTC.

The V and J genes are TRBV12-3 or TRBV12-4 and TRBJ2-2, with unresolved D. The CDR3 extends over 12 amino acids. V was shortened by 7 bases and J by 5 bases, with 8 bases between the two germline ends. The DNA for the CDR3 is TGTGCCAGCACCAGGCGGACCGGGGAGCTGTTTTTT. Its protein is CASTRRTGELFF.

The genes are TRBV11-2 and TRBJ2-7; D gene uncertain. The germline CDR1 and CDR2 sequences are SGHAT and FQNNGV. Trimming removed 5 bases from V and 0 bases from J, with 11 bases in between. The CDR3 has 14 amino acids. The DNA of the CDR3 is TGTGCCAGCAGCCACCTCCGGAGCTCCTACGAGCAGTACTTC. It encodes CASSHLRSSYEQYF.

The rearrangement joins TRBV5-5 to TRBJ1-5, with TRBD1 matching over 8 bases. V lost 5 bases and J lost 0; bases outside the gene matches: 4. The CDR3 totals 15 residues. The germline CDR1 and CDR2 sequences are SGHKS and YYEKEE (reference sequence). The CDR3 reads CASRQGATSNQPQHF. The CDR3 nucleotides read TGTGCCAGCAGGCAGGGGGCCACTAGCAATCAGCCCCAGCATTTT. Based on the CDR3 plus reference TRBV5-5 and TRBJ1-5, the full variable domain is DAGVTQSPTHLIKTRGQQVTLRCSPISGHKSVSWYQQVLGQGPQFIFQYYEKEERGRGNFPDRFSARQFPNYSSELNVNALLLGDSALYLCASRQGATSNQPQHFGDGTRLSIL.

The chain has TRBV27 and TRBJ2-2; 7 bases agree with TRBD1. From germline, CDR1 is MNHEY and CDR2 SMNVEV (reference sequence). Unmatched junction bases numbered 6, after V lost 5 bases and J lost 3 bases. The CDR3 loop spans 15 amino acids. The CDR3 nucleotides read TGTGCCAGCAGTACAATCGACAGGGACACCGGGGAGCTGTTTTTT. This codes for CASSTIDRDTGELFF.

This chain uses TRBV7-8 with TRBJ1-6; 8 bases align to TRBD1. Germline CDR1 and CDR2: SGHVS and FQNEAQ. Trimming removed 0 bases from V and 10 bases from J; junction bases left unmatched: 5. This CDR3 has 15 residues. CDR3 nucleotide sequence: TGTGCCAGCAGCTTAGCGGACAGGGCCGCGTCACCCCTCCACTTT. Protein product: CASSLADRAASPLHF.

The chain uses TRBV4-2 and TRBJ2-1; weak D call: TRBD2 (7 bases). Trimming pared 3 bases from V and 0 bases from J, leaving 27 bases between. This CDR3 region has 21 residues. Germline V CDR1 and CDR2: LGHNA, YNFKEQ. The CDR3 coding sequence is TGTGCCAGCAGCCATTGGGGGGGGGCTAGATCTGACCGGGACTCCTACAATGAGCAGTTCTTC. Translation gives CASSHWGGARSDRDSYNEQFF.

The chain uses TRBV5-4 and TRBJ2-7; 12 bases are shared with TRBD2. This CDR3 spans 17 amino acids. Germline CDR1 SGHNT, CDR2 YYREEE (reference sequence). V dropped 4 bases and J dropped 0; count of bases not matched to a gene: 8. The CDR3 DNA reads TGTGCCAGCAGCGCGGGGACTAGCGGGCCGAACTCCTACGAGCAGTACTTC. Translated, it gives CASSAGTSGPNSYEQYF.

This chain links TRBV5-1 with TRBJ1-1; D gene uncertain. The germline CDR1 and CDR2 sequences are SGHRS and YFSETQ. The V gene lost 4 bases and the J gene lost 0 bases, with 10 bases spanning the gap. The CDR3 runs 14 residues. CDR3 DNA: TGCGCCAGCAGCCGCCGCGGGGTGAACACTGAAGCTTTCTTT. Its translation is CASSRRGVNTEAFF.